This T cell receptor beta chain was recorded in a study of T cell repertoires in cytomegalovirus infection (dated by TCRdb to about 2019). A note on the overall study: Because public TCR beta signatures pointed to carriage of CMV infection together with the matching HLA type, the HLA type of each donor mattered for the analysis.

Sequencing used an Illumina HiSeq 1500. Through fastp at Q25 and MiXCR, TCRdb rebuilt clones from the public reads, retaining in-frame beta chains. CDR3 protein sequences are deduplicated, and each keeps its most common genes and DNA. The sample includes 310,000 or so distinct CDR3 sequences, with around 9.1% observed a single time. The ten largest account for over 2.5% of the sample. Beyond this particular receptor, the publication reports: In both this cohort and an independent roughly 360-donor cohort, the cumulative frequency of public TCR beta family members distinguished carriers of CMV infection plus the relevant HLA type. The ex vivo response was dominated by HLA-C-restricted CMV-specific TCR beta clonotypes, which also provided the single most frequent clonotype in two of eight donors.

The sample holds many counts of this clonotype. No cognate antigen has been identified for it. Nothing much larger sits one base from this clone, and base qualities are not available. The sequenced sample was PBMCs. The TCR was taken from a human donor in good health (CMV status not recorded). Some clones in this sample may be carry-over from other donors' samples.

CDR3 protein: CASRPSGGARDEQFF. The sequenced DNA: TGTGCCAGCAGACCTAGCGGGGGGGCCAGGGATGAGCAGTTCTTC. The sequence joins TRBV28 to TRBJ2-1; TRBD2 lines up with 12 middle nucleotides. From the cysteine up to the phenylalanine, the CDR3 has a length of 15 residues. Just the 45-base CDR3 DNA is kept, in frame starting at base 1. CDR1 and CDR2 are drawn from the germline V gene: MDHEN, SYDVKM. The V end gives up 6 bases and the J end 8 bases, leaving 8 bases in the junction not matched to a gene.